This T cell receptor (beta chain) was recorded in a study of response to subunit inactivated influenza vaccine. Deletions cut 4 bases from V and 4 bases from J, with 19 bases between. The CDR3 length is 16 residues. Germline CDR1 reads LGHNA; CDR2 reads YSLEER. In its sample, this clonotype was seen a few times. Its target is not known. Each CDR3 protein gets one entry after TCRdb re-called the RT-PCR reads with MiXCR. This table holds 700,000 to 800,000 distinct CDR3 sequences, approximately 17% found once. Findings of the study overall: It was the authors' suggestion that each seasonal influenza vaccination recruits few new T cells.

The material sequenced was PBMCs from blood, taken 5 to 6 days after vaccination. The rearrangement links TRBV4-3 to TRBJ1-2; weak D call: TRBD1 (6 bases). The source of this sequence is a man aged 45-60 years who received an inactivated influenza vaccine. CDR3 loop: CASSPGLGQGTYGYTF. CDR3 DNA: TGCGCCAGCAGCCCGGGACTGGGTCAGGGGACCTATGGCTACACCTTC.